This passage covers 13 T cell receptor beta chains from one sample sequenced in a study of blood T cell repertoires in COVID-19. Sequencing was performed with immunoSEQ multiplex PCR; in TCRdb, only in-frame clones are kept and a portion is missing. The table records about 480,000 clones, about 88% of them present only once. Sequencing input: peripheral blood. Receptor source: a woman aged 50 to 65 with COVID-19, enrolled during active disease.

The rearrangement uses TRBV30 and TRBJ1-5; TRBD1 is a possible D gene (6 bases). Germline V gene lookup returns CDR1 GTSNPN and CDR2 SVGIG (reference sequence). The CDR3 runs 14 residues. Trimming stripped 3 bases from V and 9 bases from J, with 18 bases between. The CDR3 region is CAWSAGQWFGPQHF. DNA for the CDR3: TGTGCCTGGAGCGCCGGACAGTGGTTCGGGCCCCAGCATTTT.

The gene calls are TRBV3-1 (or the pseudogene TRBV3-2) and TRBJ2-1, with 11 bases lining up with TRBD2. Trimming removed 0 bases from V and 1 base from J; junction bases left unmatched: 2. Germline lookup yields CDR1 LGHDT and CDR2 YNNKEL (reference sequence). This CDR3 has 17 residues. CDR3 amino acids: CASSQETSGASYNEQFF. CDR3 DNA sequence: TGTGCCAGCAGCCAAGAGACTAGCGGGGCTTCCTACAATGAGCAGTTCTTC.

The rearrangement links TRBV5-6 to TRBJ2-2, with D possibly matching TRBD1 (6 bases). The germline CDR1 and CDR2 sequences are SGHDT and YYEEEE. V was trimmed by 0 bases and J by 4 bases, leaving 10 bases between them. The CDR3 is made up of 15 amino acids. CDR3 residues: CASSLAGASTGELFF. As DNA, the CDR3 is TGTGCCAGCAGCTTGGCAGGGGCTAGCACCGGGGAGCTGTTTTTT. The whole variable domain, remainder taken from reference TRBV5-6 and TRBJ2-2, is DAGVTQSPTHLIKTRGQQVTLRCSPKSGHDTVSWYQQALGQGPQFIFQYYEEEERQRGNFPDRFSGHQFPNYSSELNVNALLLGDSALYLCASSLAGASTGELFFGEGSRLTVL.

This clone was observed once. CDR3 coding DNA: TGCGCCAGCAGCCAATTCGCGGGGGGCCTCTCCTACGAGCAGTACTTC. Amino acid sequence: CASSQFAGGLSYEQYF. J is TRBJ2-7 and V is TRBV4-1; 8 bases are a match to TRBD2. The CDR3 is 16 amino acids. The germline V gene encodes CDR1 MGHRA and CDR2 YSYEKL. Trimming cost V 2 bases and J 0 bases; bases outside gene matches: 6.

The gene calls are TRBV18 and TRBJ2-4; no clear D. This CDR3 has 17 residues. The V end was cut by 0 bases, the J end by 0 bases, with 12 bases between. Germline V gene lookup returns CDR1 KGHSH and CDR2 LQKENI. The CDR3 region is CASSPPKPVLAKNIQYF. The DNA for the CDR3 is TGTGCCAGCTCACCACCCAAACCGGTGCTAGCCAAAAACATTCAGTACTTC.

This sequence joins TRBV3-1 (or the pseudogene TRBV3-2) and TRBJ1-4; D remains ambiguous. Germline V CDR1 and CDR2: LGHDT, YNNKEL (reference sequence). Trimming pared 1 base from V and 0 bases from J, leaving 12 bases between. The CDR3 loop spans 17 amino acids. The CDR3 spells CASSQGIPTATNEKLFF. In nucleotides, the CDR3 is TGTGCCAGCAGCCAAGGTATCCCCACAGCAACTAATGAAAAACTGTTTTTT.

V usage is TRBV6-1 and J usage is TRBJ1-1; D remains unclear. The CDR3 is 15 amino acids. V gave up 1 base and J gave up 0 bases, with 9 bases separating them. CDR1 is MNHNS and CDR2 is SASEGT in the germline V gene. CDR3 loop: CASSEVGRMNTEAFF. The CDR3 bases are TGTGCCAGCAGTGAAGTGGGCAGAATGAACACTGAAGCTTTCTTT.

The chain is built from TRBV7-9 and TRBJ2-7; weak D call: TRBD1 (6 bases). The CDR3 runs to 15 residues. Germline CDR1 SEHNR, CDR2 FQNEAQ (reference sequence). The ends were cut back, 4 bases at V and 0 bases at J, with 13 bases in the middle. The CDR3 region is CASSSPRQVSYEQYF. CDR3 bases: TGTGCCAGCAGCTCACCGCGACAGGTCTCCTACGAGCAGTACTTC. The full variable domain, in which reference TRBV7-9 and TRBJ2-7 provide the parts outside the CDR3, is DTGVSQNPRHKITKRGQNVTFRCDPISEHNRLYWYRQTLGQGPEFLTYFQNEAQLEKSRLLSDRFSAERPKGSFSTLEIQRTEQGDSAMYLCASSSPRQVSYEQYFGPGTRLTVT.

The chain employs TRBV29-1 and TRBJ1-1; possibly TRBD1 for D (6 bases). The CDR3 contains 16 residues. The germline V gene has CDR1 SQVTM and CDR2 ANQGSEA. The V and J ends lost 0 bases and 5 bases respectively, with 19 bases between them. CDR3 in DNA: TGCAGCGTTGAAGATGTGGCGTTAAGGGGGGGGACTGAAGCTTTCTTT. Amino acids: CSVEDVALRGGTEAFF. Looking up the rest from reference TRBV29-1 and TRBJ1-1 gives the full variable domain: SAVISQKPSRDICQRGTSLTIQCQVDSQVTMMFWYRQQPGQSLTLIATANQGSEATYESGFVIDKFPISRPNLTFSTLTVSNMSPEDSSIYLCSVEDVALRGGTEAFFGQGTRLTVV.

Regarding this clone: One end of the junction varies from germline; a read error may be responsible. This sequence joins TRBV6-5 and TRBJ1-2; D is possibly TRBD1 (5 bases). The CDR3 runs 12 residues. CDR1 MNHEY and CDR2 SVGAGI come from the germline V gene. The CDR3 DNA sequence: TGTGCCTGCAGGGAGTCTGCCTATGGCTACACCTTC. It is translated as CACRESAYGYTF.

CDR3 in DNA: TGTGCCAGCACCCGACAGGAAAAGGATGGCTACACCTTC. Its protein product is CASTRQEKDGYTF. The chain joins TRBV2 to TRBJ1-2; possible D gene TRBD1, 6 bases. The CDR3 runs 13 residues. The V end lost 7 bases, the J end lost 6 bases, and 15 bases lay between the germline ends. Germline CDR1 is SNHLY and CDR2 is FYNNEI.

This chain links TRBV6-4 with TRBJ2-2; D not certain. Trimming pared 4 bases from V and 4 bases from J, leaving 7 bases between. This CDR3 spans 13 amino acids. Germline lookup yields CDR1 MRHNA and CDR2 SNTAGT. CDR3 in DNA: TGTGCCAGCAGTGGACCGGGCACCGGGGAGCTGTTTTTT. Protein sequence: CASSGPGTGELFF.

A remark on this clone: Within the sample, other DNA sequences also encode this same CDR3. The chain combines TRBV20-1 with TRBJ1-2; no clear D. The CDR3 is 11 amino acids. CDR1 DFQATT and CDR2 SNEGSKA come from the germline V gene (reference sequence). V lost 6 bases to trimming and J lost 5 bases, with 10 bases between them. The CDR3 sequence is CSAGEGYGYTF. The CDR3, as DNA: TGCAGTGCCGGGGAAGGGTATGGCTACACCTTC.